The 24 T cell receptor beta chains reported below all come from one sample, sequenced in a study of Graves' ophthalmopathy and Graves' hyperthyroidism. CDR3 regions of TCR beta were amplified from RNA transcripts. Amplification began with first-round RT-PCR using HTBI primers, then second-round multiplex PCR was performed. TCRdb reprocessed the multiplex PCR reads via MiXCR and lists one record per CDR3 protein. The sample lists 300,000 or so distinct CDR3 sequences, about a sixth occurring once. Material for sequencing was peripheral blood. These receptors all come from an adult man with Graves' ophthalmopathy.

This clonotype was recorded at least ten times. This sequence joins TRBV20-1 and TRBJ2-7, with TRBD1 matching 12 bases. V shed 7 bases and J 4 bases; nucleotides not matched to a gene: 11. Germline CDR1 is DFQATT and CDR2 is SNEGSKA (reference sequence). The CDR3 contains 15 residues. The CDR3 loop reads CSGDPGQGARYEQYF. The CDR3 DNA reads TGCAGTGGGGACCCGGGACAGGGGGCGCGTTACGAGCAGTACTTC.

In its sample, this clonotype was seen many times. The chain recombines TRBV12-5 with TRBJ2-5; 8 nucleotides align to TRBD1. The CDR3 is made up of 13 amino acids. With V trimmed by 7 bases and J by 5 bases, 6 bases remained unmatched. Germline CDR1 reads LGHNT; CDR2 reads FRNRAP. In DNA, the CDR3 is TGTGCTAGTGCCCTTAACAGGGGGGAGACCCAGTACTTC. As protein: CASALNRGETQYF. The variable domain in full, completed from reference TRBV12-5 and TRBJ2-5, reads DARVTQTPRHKVTEMGQEVTMRCQPILGHNTVFWYRQTMMQGLELLAYFRNRAPLDDSGMPKDRFSAEMPDATLATLKIQPSEPRDSAVYFCASALNRGETQYFGPGTRLLVL.

This clonotype was seen repeatedly, ten times or more. V and J are TRBV11-2 and TRBJ2-7, with D perhaps TRBD2 (5 bases). The germline V gene has CDR1 SGHAT and CDR2 FQNNGV. V shed 2 bases and J shed 4 bases, with 12 bases lying between them. The CDR3 loop spans 14 amino acids. CDR3: CASSLLQSGYEQYF. The CDR3 DNA reads as TGTGCCAGCAGCTTACTCCAGTCGGGGTACGAGCAGTACTTC.

This clonotype appeared many times. The chain uses TRBV20-1 and TRBJ2-7; 10 bases are shared with TRBD2. The J segment lost 5 bases and the V segment lost 7 bases, leaving 14 bases of the junction unmatched. The CDR3 covers 15 residues. CDR1 and CDR2 (germline): DFQATT, SNEGSKA (reference sequence). The CDR3 protein is CSGERGGLSINEQYF. The CDR3, as DNA: TGCAGTGGGGAGCGGGGGGGCCTGTCGATCAACGAGCAGTACTTC.

The V call is TRBV12-3 or TRBV12-4, the J call TRBJ2-7; tentatively, D is TRBD2 (6 bases). V lost 8 bases and J lost 1, with 9 bases in between. The CDR3 has 12 amino acids. For the CDR3, the DNA is TGTGCCAGCGGGGCGGGGTCCTACGAGCAGTACTTC. Amino acid sequence: CASGAGSYEQYF.

This clonotype has a handful of counts. The chain has TRBV18 and TRBJ2-7; no clear D. V lost 2 bases and J 2 bases, leaving 10 bases between the germline ends. Germline assignment: CDR1 KGHSH and CDR2 LQKENI. CDR3 size: 14 residues. The CDR3 nucleotides are TGTGCCAGCTCACCAGGCGCCGCAGCCTACGAGCAGTACTTC. It is translated as CASSPGAAAYEQYF.

This clonotype was detected ten times or more. Sequence at one end of the junction differs from germline and may be a read error. The chain links TRBV5-1 to TRBJ2-7, with 10 bases lining up with TRBD1. The CDR3 runs 14 residues. From germline, CDR1 is SGHRS and CDR2 YFSETQ. The CDR3 nucleotides read TGTGCCAGCAGCCCCGGGACAGGGGTGTACGAGCAGTACTTC. Its translation: CASSPGTGVYEQYF.

Many counts were recorded for this clonotype. This chain joins TRBV12-3 or TRBV12-4 and TRBJ1-6; a possible D gene is TRBD1 (5 bases). Trimming cost V 5 bases and J 6 bases, with 14 bases left between them. This CDR3 spans 15 amino acids. CDR3 protein: CASSPTTVRNSPLHF. The CDR3 region has the DNA TGTGCCAGCAGTCCAACGACAGTTCGTAATTCACCCCTCCACTTT.

This clonotype was counted at least ten times. This chain joins TRBV10-3 and TRBJ2-2, with 7 positions matching TRBD1. Per germline, CDR1 ENHRY and CDR2 SYGVKD. Losses at the gene ends were 6 bases for V and 8 bases for J; bases not matched to a gene: 9. The CDR3 consists of 14 residues. The CDR3 DNA reads TGTGCCATCAGCCGGGACAGTCCACGAGGGGAGCTGTTTTTT. It codes for CAISRDSPRGELFF.

This clonotype was seen many times. This chain joins TRBV20-1 and TRBJ1-3; a weak D match, TRBD1 (6 bases). Germline CDR1 reads DFQATT; CDR2 reads SNEGSKA (reference sequence). The germline V and J ends were trimmed by 1 base and 4 bases, with 14 bases remaining between them. This CDR3 contains 15 residues. The CDR3 reads CSARATQGRGNTIYF. CDR3 bases: TGCAGTGCTAGAGCTACCCAGGGGAGAGGAAACACCATATATTTT.

This clonotype appeared many times. The genes are TRBV7-2 and TRBJ2-4; the D gene is possibly TRBD1 (5 bases). The CDR3 runs 12 residues. In germline, CDR1 is SGHTA, CDR2 FQGNSA. V dropped 4 bases and J dropped 14 bases, with 15 bases sitting between them. CDR3 nucleotides: TGTGCCAGCAGCTCCCAGGGTACCCAAAAGTACTTC. This translates into CASSSQGTQKYF.

This clonotype occurred many times. CDR3 sequence (DNA): TGTGCCAGCGCGGCCGGAGCACACGGGGAGCTGTTTTTT. This encodes CASAAGAHGELFF. The V call is TRBV7-8, the J call TRBJ2-2; no firm D call. V was pared by 8 bases and J by 7 bases, with 14 bases between. Germline V gene lookup returns CDR1 SGHVS and CDR2 FQNEAQ. There are 13 residues in the CDR3.

This clonotype was picked up a small number of times. A much larger clone differs by one base, so this may be a read error. The genes are TRBV7-9 and TRBJ1-2; D gene ambiguous. Germline CDR1 is SEHNR and CDR2 is FQNEAQ (reference sequence). The CDR3 is 12 amino acids. As DNA, the CDR3 is TGTGCCGGCAGCTTAGCGACGTATGGCTACACCTTC. Its protein product is CAGSLATYGYTF.

The table lists this clonotype with many counts. V usage is TRBV12-3 or TRBV12-4 and J usage is TRBJ2-3; no reliable D call. The CDR3 spans 14 residues. V was clipped by 5 bases and J by 6 bases, with 15 bases between them. CDR3 sequence reads: CASSPGPVPDTQYF. CDR3 nucleotide sequence: TGTGCCAGCAGTCCGGGCCCCGTGCCTGATACGCAGTATTTT.

The chain uses TRBV7-9 and TRBJ2-5; 7 nucleotides agree with TRBD2. V was pared by 6 bases and J by 3 bases, with 7 bases of the junction left unmatched. CDR1 is SEHNR, CDR2 FQNEAQ, per germline (reference sequence). The CDR3 has 14 residues. The CDR3: CASSSSGFKETQYF. The CDR3 DNA sequence: TGTGCCAGCAGTTCTAGCGGATTCAAAGAGACCCAGTACTTC.

The table lists this clonotype with many counts. The chain couples TRBV6-2 or TRBV6-3 to TRBJ1-3; D not certain. The V and J ends lost 2 bases and 0 bases respectively, with 11 bases between them. CDR3 size: 16 residues. Germline V gene lookup returns CDR1 MNHEY and CDR2 SVGEGT. The CDR3 is CASSYRNPDSGNTIYF. CDR3 nucleotides: TGTGCCAGCAGTTACAGGAACCCCGACTCTGGAAACACCATATATTTT.

This clonotype was detected ten times or more. CDR3 nucleotides: TGTGCCACCAGTTATACGCTGGGGCGCGTAGTTGGCTACACCTTC. Translated: CATSYTLGRVVGYTF. V is TRBV24-1 and J is TRBJ1-2, with a tentative D call TRBD1 (5 bases). V lost 6 bases, J lost 7 bases, and 20 bases lay in between. The V gene's germline CDR1 is KGHDR and CDR2 SFDVKD. This CDR3 comprises 15 residues.

This clonotype was recorded at least ten times. CDR3 sequence reads: CASSLSAPGNYGYTF. In nucleotides, the CDR3 is TGCGCCAGCAGCTTGTCCGCCCCCGGGAACTATGGCTACACCTTC. The chain joins TRBV5-1 to TRBJ1-2, with unresolved D. V lost 1 base and J lost 2, with 12 bases in between. The length of the CDR3 is 15 residues. The germline V gene has CDR1 SGHRS and CDR2 YFSETQ.

This clonotype was detected many times. The rearrangement uses TRBV5-4 and TRBJ2-2; perhaps TRBD2 as D (6 bases). Looked up from germline, CDR1 is SGHNT and CDR2 is YYREEE (reference sequence). This CDR3 has 15 amino acids. Deletions cut 3 bases from V and 4 bases from J, with 13 bases between. The CDR3 protein is CASSSPGRGTGELFF. CDR3 sequence (DNA): TGTGCCAGCAGCTCCCCCGGGAGAGGCACCGGGGAGCTGTTTTTT. Variable domain in full (rest from reference TRBV5-4 and TRBJ2-2): ETGVTQSPTHLIKTRGQQVTLRCSSQSGHNTVSWYQQALGQGPQFIFQYYREEENGRGNFPPRFSGLQFPNYSSELNVNALELDDSALYLCASSSPGRGTGELFFGEGSRLTVL.

There are many counts of this clonotype. The rearrangement uses TRBV12-3 or TRBV12-4 and TRBJ2-7; 9 bases are a match to TRBD2. With V trimmed by 5 bases and J by 3 bases, 8 bases remained unmatched. This CDR3 comprises 15 residues. CDR3 region: CASSGGTSPFYEQYF. The CDR3 DNA follows: TGTGCCAGCAGTGGAGGGACTAGCCCCTTCTACGAGCAGTACTTC.

The sample holds many counts of this clonotype. The chain couples TRBV12-3 or TRBV12-4 to TRBJ2-7; TRBD1 might be the D (6 bases). Trimming removed 6 bases at V and 0 bases at J, with 18 bases between. This CDR3 region has 16 residues. CDR3 nucleotide sequence: TGTGCCAGCAGGAAAACGGCCGGGACACACTCCTACGAGCAGTACTTC. This translates into CASRKTAGTHSYEQYF.

This clonotype was seen at least ten times. The J gene is TRBJ1-6, the V gene TRBV6-1, with a weak D call TRBD1 (6 bases). Germline V gives CDR1 MNHNS, CDR2 SASEGT. The CDR3 extends over 15 amino acids. With 5 bases removed from V and 5 bases from J, the gap between germline ends came to 13 bases. The CDR3 DNA sequence: TGTGCCAGCAGTCCTCTGACAGGAGATAATTCACCCCTCCACTTT. It encodes CASSPLTGDNSPLHF.

This rearrangement joins TRBV7-2 to TRBJ2-5; 7 nucleotides agree with TRBD2. The germline CDR1 and CDR2 sequences are SGHTA and FQGNSA. J was trimmed by 4 bases and V by 5 bases; bases with no gene match: 10. This CDR3 comprises 15 residues. The CDR3 is CASSPGLQRGETQYF. CDR3 in DNA: TGTGCCAGCAGCCCGGGACTCCAGCGGGGAGAGACCCAGTACTTC.

Many counts were recorded for this clonotype. The chain couples TRBV6-9 to TRBJ1-1, with a possible D match to TRBD1 (5 bases). The germline V gene has CDR1 MNHGY and CDR2 SVAAGI. Between the trimmed V and J ends, which lost 2 bases and 9 bases, there was a span of 19 bases. The CDR3 is 15 residues long. CDR3 sequence (DNA): TGTGCCAGCAGTTATCCCTCGACAGTTTCTCCCAAAGCTTTCTTT. The encoded protein is CASSYPSTVSPKAFF.